Below, 27 T cell receptor beta chains from the same sample are listed, as sequenced in a study of blood T cell repertoires in COVID-19 (dated by TCRdb to between 2020 and 2021). Library construction relied on the immunoSEQ multiplex PCR assay. TCRdb mirrors the immuneACCESS table, restricted to in-frame sequences. Some clones are absent from its copies; in checked studies, under half trace to an unresolved V gene, and the reason for the others is unknown. The sample yields under 250,000 clones; more than 75% were counted once. 7.1% of the sample belongs to the ten largest clones. The sample was peripheral blood. These receptors originate from a woman in her 70s with active or convalescent COVID-19.

The gene calls are TRBV19 and TRBJ2-7; 10 bases agree with TRBD1. Germline CDR1 is LNHDA and CDR2 is SQIVND (reference sequence). With 5 bases clipped from V and 6 bases from J, the junction kept 4 bases outside the gene matches. The length of the CDR3 is 13 residues. The CDR3 spells CASSVDRGGEQYF. Written as DNA, the CDR3 is TGTGCCAGTAGTGTGGACAGGGGGGGCGAGCAGTACTTC.

This chain joins TRBV11-2 and TRBJ1-3, with unresolved D. The germline V gene has CDR1 SGHAT and CDR2 FQNNGV. This CDR3 contains 13 residues. Trimming took off 5 bases at V and 4 bases at J, with 9 bases between the two ends. The CDR3 nucleotides read TGTGCCAGCAGCACTTCATGGGGAAACACCATATATTTT. Translating it yields CASSTSWGNTIYF.

This chain joins TRBV6-5 and TRBJ2-3; D is unclear. The length of the CDR3 is 14 residues. Trimming stripped 4 bases from V and 0 bases from J, with 8 bases between. Germline assignment: CDR1 MNHEY and CDR2 SVGAGI. The CDR3 bases are TGTGCCAGCAGTTCCCTAACTAGCACAGATACGCAGTATTTT. Its translation: CASSSLTSTDTQYF.

This chain uses TRBV24-1 with TRBJ2-1; TRBD2 matches at 11 bases. V lost 2 bases, J lost 5 bases, and 10 bases stayed unmatched. The CDR3 totals 18 residues. In germline, CDR1 is KGHDR, CDR2 SFDVKD. CDR3 sequence reads: CATSDSISTSGVNNEQFF. The CDR3, as DNA: TGTGCCACCAGTGATTCCATCTCGACTAGCGGGGTTAACAATGAGCAGTTCTTC.

V gene TRBV2 combines with J gene TRBJ2-3; maybe TRBD2 (5 bases). The CDR3 runs 14 residues. Germline values: CDR1 SNHLY, CDR2 FYNNEI. V lost 6 bases to trimming and J lost 2 bases, with 12 bases between them. The CDR3 region has the DNA TGTGCCAGCAGCGTGGGAGTTCTCACAGATACGCAGTATTTT. This encodes CASSVGVLTDTQYF.

The table lists this clone with a count of one. J is TRBJ1-4 and V is TRBV28; TRBD1 might be the D (6 bases). There are 13 residues in the CDR3. Deletions cut 8 bases from V and 5 bases from J, with 12 bases between. The V gene's germline CDR1 is MDHEN and CDR2 SYDVKM. The CDR3 reads CASFTGPNEKLFF. The DNA for the CDR3 is TGTGCCAGCTTTACAGGGCCAAATGAAAAACTGTTTTTT.

The rearrangement joins TRBV5-6 to TRBJ1-2; 7 bases are a match to TRBD1. Looked up from germline, CDR1 is SGHDT and CDR2 is YYEEEE. The CDR3 consists of 17 residues. J lost 4 bases, V lost 1 base, and 13 bases had no gene match. The CDR3: CASSLRRTGSNFYGYTF. The CDR3 region has the DNA TGTGCCAGCAGCTTGCGTAGGACAGGTTCGAATTTCTATGGCTACACCTTC.

The rearrangement uses TRBV6-2 or TRBV6-3 and TRBJ1-5; 7 nucleotides agree with TRBD1. This CDR3 has 16 amino acids. V was clipped by 5 bases and J by 8 bases; unmatched bases: 15. Germline lookup yields CDR1 MNHEY and CDR2 SVGEGT. As DNA, the CDR3 is TGTGCCAGCAGTAACCGGAAAGAGGGGGCCGGGGAGCCCCAGCATTTT. Encoded protein: CASSNRKEGAGEPQHF.

This clone showed up just a few times. CDR3 loop: CVTGVLSTDTQYF. CDR3 bases: TGTGTCACGGGGGTTCTTAGCACAGATACGCAGTATTTT. V usage is TRBV6-5 and J usage is TRBJ2-3; perhaps TRBD2 as D (6 bases). Looked up from germline, CDR1 is MNHEY and CDR2 is SVGAGI. The CDR3 runs to 13 residues.

The chain has TRBV15 and TRBJ1-1; D not certain. The V gene lost 5 bases and the J gene lost 0 bases, with 25 bases spanning the gap. The V gene's germline CDR1 is LNHNV and CDR2 YYDKDF (reference sequence). The CDR3 is 19 amino acids. The CDR3 loop is CATSPWKAEAAALNTEAFF. Written as DNA, the CDR3 is TGTGCCACCAGCCCTTGGAAAGCTGAAGCGGCCGCCCTGAACACTGAAGCTTTCTTT.

The J gene is TRBJ2-2, the V gene TRBV5-1; D perhaps matches TRBD1 (5 bases). CDR1 and CDR2 from the germline V gene are SGHRS and YFSETQ. Trimming took 6 bases from V and 4 from J, leaving 7 bases between them. CDR3 length: 12 amino acids. In DNA form, the CDR3 reads TGCGCCAGCAAAGGGGCCACCGGGGAGCTGTTTTTT. Protein: CASKGATGELFF. Full variable domain (remainder filled in from reference TRBV5-1 and TRBJ2-2): KAGVTQTPRYLIKTRGQQVTLSCSPISGHRSVSWYQQTPGQGLQFLFEYFSETQRNKGNFPGRFSGRQFSNSRSEMNVSTLELGDSALYLCASKGATGELFFGEGSRLTVL.

This chain joins TRBV6-2 or TRBV6-3 and TRBJ2-7, with 7 bases fitting TRBD1. The V segment lost 5 bases and the J segment 3 bases; nucleotides outside the gene matches: 25. The CDR3 spans 20 residues. Germline CDR1 and CDR2: MNHEY and SVGEGT. The CDR3 region has the DNA TGTGCCAGCAGTCGGCCCGCAGACTCCGGACAGGCTAGGGCAGACTACGAGCAGTACTTC. Translated, it gives CASSRPADSGQARADYEQYF.

The rearrangement links TRBV7-3 to TRBJ2-3; D unclear. The CDR3 has 15 amino acids. The germline V and J ends were trimmed by 0 bases and 2 bases, with 9 bases remaining between them. The germline gives CDR1 SGHTA, CDR2 FQGTGA. CDR3 in DNA: TGTGCCAGCAGCTTAACGACACAGTACACAGATACGCAGTATTTT. Translation: CASSLTTQYTDTQYF.

Here the CDR3 reads CASSQGQTNEKLFF. CDR3 nucleotide sequence: TGTGCCAGCAGCCAAGGGCAGACTAATGAAAAACTGTTTTTT. This chain uses TRBV3-1 (or the pseudogene TRBV3-2) with TRBJ1-4; D is uncertain. In germline, CDR1 is LGHDT, CDR2 YNNKEL (reference sequence). V was clipped by 1 base and J by 2 bases, with 5 bases between them. This CDR3 has 14 amino acids.

The rearrangement links TRBV7-8 to TRBJ2-1; 9 nucleotides match TRBD1. Germline CDR1 reads SGHVS; CDR2 reads FQNEAQ. V shed 3 bases, J shed 7 bases, and the junction held 7 bases outside the gene matches. This CDR3 has 15 residues. CDR3 protein: CASSLVRDRANEQFF. The CDR3 DNA reads TGTGCCAGCAGCTTGGTCCGGGACAGGGCGAATGAGCAGTTCTTC.

The chain combines TRBV6-5 with TRBJ1-3; 8 bases are a match to TRBD1. The CDR3 is 14 amino acids. Germline V gene sequence: CDR1 MNHEY, CDR2 SVGAGI. Germline trimming cut 7 bases from V and 6 bases from J; bases unmatched to any gene: 8. CDR3 nucleotide sequence: TGTGCCAGCATCGTGGACAGGGCGGCAAACACCATATATTTT. Translated: CASIVDRAANTIYF.

The genes are TRBV9 and TRBJ2-1, with 9 positions matching TRBD2. From germline, CDR1 is SGDLS and CDR2 YYNGEE. V lost 0 bases and J lost 7; bases outside the gene matches: 5. The CDR3 has 15 residues. The CDR3 bases are TGTGCCAGCAGCGTAGGCGATAGCGGGGGAAATGAGCAGTTCTTC. It codes for CASSVGDSGGNEQFF.

V and J are TRBV19 and TRBJ1-3; no reliable D call. V gave up 7 bases and J gave up 0 bases, with 10 bases separating them. Germline assignment: CDR1 LNHDA and CDR2 SQIVND (reference sequence). The CDR3 length is 14 residues. The DNA of the CDR3 is TGTGCCAGTACCACAACCGTCTCTGGAAACACCATATATTTT. This gives the protein CASTTTVSGNTIYF. Together with reference TRBV19 and TRBJ1-3, the CDR3 gives the full variable domain: DGGITQSPKYLFRKEGQNVTLSCEQNLNHDAMYWYRQDPGQGLRLIYYSQIVNDFQKGDIAEGYSVSREKKESFPLTVTSAQKNPTAFYLCASTTTVSGNTIYFGEGSWLTVV.

This sequence joins TRBV9 and TRBJ2-1, with D possibly matching TRBD2 (5 bases). Germline V CDR1 and CDR2: SGDLS, YYNGEE. V gave up 3 bases and J gave up 3 bases, with 13 bases separating them. The length of the CDR3 is 15 residues. CDR3 DNA sequence: TGTGCCAGCAGCGCCAAACTAGTAGGCTACAATGAGCAGTTCTTC. Translating gives CASSAKLVGYNEQFF.

The gene calls are TRBV18 and TRBJ1-2; D may be TRBD1 (6 bases). Trimming pared 6 bases from V and 4 bases from J, leaving 12 bases between. Germline V gene sequence: CDR1 KGHSH, CDR2 LQKENI. CDR3 length: 13 amino acids. CDR3 DNA: TGTGCCAGCTCCCCTGGACAGATCTATGGCTACACCTTC. Residues: CASSPGQIYGYTF.

V gene TRBV5-1 combines with J gene TRBJ1-1; unclear D gene. V was shortened by 7 bases and J by 1 base, with 20 bases between the two germline ends. Germline CDR1 and CDR2: SGHRS and YFSETQ. CDR3 length: 16 residues. Here the CDR3 DNA reads TGCGCCAGCCCTACCCCCTTTTTCATACCGAACACTGAAGCTTTCTTT. It encodes CASPTPFFIPNTEAFF.

The V call is TRBV19, the J call TRBJ1-2; 7 bases are shared with TRBD1. Germline CDR1 reads LNHDA; CDR2 reads SQIVND (reference sequence). The CDR3 consists of 13 residues. The V gene end was trimmed by 6 bases and the J gene end by 4 bases; junction bases not matched to a gene: 5. As DNA, the CDR3 is TGTGCCAGTAGGCAGGGGGTCCCCTATGGCTACACCTTC. Its translation is CASRQGVPYGYTF.

The genes are TRBV19 and TRBJ1-1; 7 nucleotides agree with TRBD1. Per the germline V gene, CDR1 is LNHDA and CDR2 is SQIVND (reference sequence). The V segment lost 3 bases and the J segment 0 bases; nucleotides outside the gene matches: 4. CDR3 length: 15 amino acids. The CDR3 loop is CASSIDRAMNTEAFF. DNA of the CDR3: TGTGCCAGTAGTATTGACAGGGCTATGAACACTGAAGCTTTCTTT.

V gene TRBV5-1 combines with J gene TRBJ1-4, with TRBD1 identical over 8 bases. The CDR3 runs 16 residues. CDR1 is SGHRS and CDR2 is YFSETQ in the germline V gene. V shed 2 bases and J 4 bases; nucleotides not matched to a gene: 7. CDR3 protein: CASSFSGTGRNEKLFF. CDR3 nucleotide sequence: TGCGCCAGCAGCTTCTCAGGGACAGGTCGTAATGAAAAACTGTTTTTT. Using reference TRBV5-1 and TRBJ1-4 for the parts outside the CDR3, the full variable domain is KAGVTQTPRYLIKTRGQQVTLSCSPISGHRSVSWYQQTPGQGLQFLFEYFSETQRNKGNFPGRFSGRQFSNSRSEMNVSTLELGDSALYLCASSFSGTGRNEKLFFGSGTQLSVL.

This chain links TRBV5-1 with TRBJ2-2; D might be TRBD2 (5 bases). Trimming pared 4 bases from V and 1 base from J, leaving 11 bases between. CDR3 size: 15 residues. Germline loops: CDR1 SGHRS, CDR2 YFSETQ. The CDR3 here is CASSLGERNTGELFF. CDR3 nucleotide sequence: TGCGCCAGCAGCCTGGGAGAGAGGAACACCGGGGAGCTGTTTTTT.

The table lists this clone with a count of one. This sequence joins TRBV4-3 and TRBJ2-3; 9 positions match TRBD2. Germline assignment: CDR1 LGHNA and CDR2 YSLEER. V gave up 0 bases and J gave up 4 bases; unmatched junction bases: 5. The CDR3 extends over 16 amino acids. This CDR3 is CASSQDEGGGADTQYF. The CDR3 nucleotides read TGCGCCAGCAGCCAAGATGAGGGCGGGGGGGCAGATACGCAGTATTTT.

The chain joins TRBV10-1 to TRBJ1-1; the D is unclear. V shed 5 bases and J shed 0 bases, with 7 bases lying between them. Germline CDR1 is WNHNN and CDR2 is SYGVQD (reference sequence). This CDR3 region has 13 residues. The CDR3, as DNA: TGCGCCAGCAGTCCTCAGTTGAACACTGAAGCTTTCTTT. Translated: CASSPQLNTEAFF.